This is a list of T cell receptor beta chains from one sample in a study of early T cells in non-severe SARS-CoV-2 infection. MiXCR, run by TCRdb on the 5' RACE reads, gives a single entry per CDR3 protein. Of around 55,000 distinct CDR3 sequences in the sample, about 7.1% were seen once. The sample was whole blood, taken at baseline. The receptor source for this set is an adult who was a healthcare worker with PCR-confirmed SARS-CoV-2 infection or an uninfected control (not recorded which). CDR3s include the opening cysteine and the closing phenylalanine or tryptophan. The D gene is left open where the match is weak. Size is omitted from some rows. Given values are once, few, many or a class for expanded clones.

>TRBV7-9|TRBJ1-6|NA|few
CASSSQVSHLHF
TGTGCCAGCAGCTCCCAGGTCTCCCACCTCCACTTT
>TRBV12-3/TRBV12-4|TRBJ1-5|NA|many
CASSFSIAIQPQHF
TGTGCCAGCAGTTTCTCGATCGCAATTCAGCCCCAGCATTTT
>TRBV7-8|TRBJ2-7|NA|many
CASSLAGAYEQYF
TGTGCCAGCAGTTTGGCAGGGGCCTACGAGCAGTACTTC
>TRBV21-1|TRBJ1-1|NA|few
CATDKDEEGTETEAFF
TGTGCCACCGATAAAGACGAGGAGGGGACTGAGACTGAAGCTTTCTTT
>TRBV27|TRBJ2-3|NA|many
CASSLLGADTQYF
TGTGCCAGCAGTTTGCTTGGCGCAGATACGCAGTATTTT
>TRBV28|TRBJ2-7|TRBD1|NA
CASSLPSGQGLEQYF
TGTGCCAGCAGTTTACCCTCCGGACAGGGCCTCGAGCAGTACTTC
>TRBV11-1|TRBJ2-1|NA|many
CASSLRGRVNNEQFF
TGTGCCAGCAGCTTAAGGGGCAGGGTCAACAATGAGCAGTTCTTC
>TRBV30|TRBJ1-6|NA|many
CAWSRDYNSPLHF
TGTGCCTGGAGTCGGGACTATAATTCACCCCTCCACTTT
>TRBV6-2/TRBV6-3|TRBJ1-5|NA|few
CASSYGGDYQPQHF
TGTGCCAGCAGTTACGGAGGAGATTATCAGCCCCAGCATTTT
>TRBV5-4|TRBJ2-3|TRBD2|NA
CASSPGGGDGDTQYF
TGTGCCAGCAGCCCCGGCGGGGGGGATGGAGATACGCAGTATTTT
>TRBV7-9|TRBJ2-5|TRBD1|few
CASRSDRDQETQYF
TGTGCCAGCAGGTCCGACAGGGACCAAGAGACCCAGTACTTC
>TRBV20-1|TRBJ1-6|NA|many
CSAAMVYQRDSPLHF
TGCAGTGCTGCCATGGTATACCAACGAGATTCACCCCTCCACTTT
>TRBV3-1|TRBJ2-1|NA|many
CASSHQDRNNEQFF
TGTGCCAGCAGCCATCAGGACAGAAACAATGAGCAGTTCTTC
>TRBV7-2|TRBJ2-7|NA|NA
CASSPINLEQYF
TGTGCCAGCAGCCCGATAAACTTGGAGCAGTACTTC
>TRBV5-1|TRBJ2-1|NA|few
CASSFSYNEQFF
TGCGCCAGCAGCTTCTCCTACAATGAGCAGTTCTTC
>TRBV12-3/TRBV12-4|TRBJ1-2|TRBD1|NA
CASRGQGRPYGYTF
TGTGCCAGCAGGGGACAGGGGCGTCCCTATGGCTACACCTTC
>TRBV7-8|TRBJ1-5|NA|few
CASSLEFGGDQPQHF
TGTGCCAGCAGCTTAGAATTTGGGGGAGATCAGCCCCAGCATTTT
>TRBV29-1|TRBJ2-1|NA|many
CSVEDRTEKVKGEQFF
TGCAGCGTTGAAGACCGGACAGAAAAAGTTAAGGGAGAGCAGTTCTTC
>TRBV20-1|TRBJ2-1|TRBD2|many
CSARDRTSGGARYFF
TGCAGTGCTAGAGATCGGACTAGCGGGGGGGCTCGTTACTTCTTC
>TRBV6-5|TRBJ2-1|NA|NA
CASSYGGAFYNEQFF
TGTGCCAGCAGTTACGGGGGCGCATTTTACAATGAGCAGTTCTTC
>TRBV6-6|TRBJ2-3|NA|many
CASTPLVASTDTQYF
TGTGCCAGCACCCCCCTGGTCGCTAGCACAGATACGCAGTATTTT